The clone carrying this T cell receptor beta chain was counted ten times or more. Its cognate antigen is unknown. The CDR3 runs 10 residues. Germline V gene data show CDR1 as WSHSY and CDR2 as SAAADI. With 11 bases removed from V and 6 bases from J, the gap between germline ends came to 10 bases. The data derive from a study of T cells after posttransplantation cyclophosphamide. On the day of bone marrow donation, the related graft donor provided peripheral blood. Overall study results and limits: Skin or GI-infiltrating T cells shared few TRB sequences with blood. TRB clonality was highly associated with recipient CMV seropositivity and reactivation.

TCRdb's table, derived via immunoSEQ multiplex PCR, lists solely in-frame clones and lacks some. The table records 35,000 to 55,000 clones without singletons, the ten largest covering approximately 2.4%. This TCR was recovered from a man aged 35-49 years in good health, CMV-negative, and a related stem cell transplant donor. Sequenced sample: PBMCs. This sequence joins TRBV10-2 and TRBJ2-5, with D perhaps TRBD2 (5 bases). The CDR3 DNA reads as TGCGCCGTCGGAGGACAGACCCAGTACTTC. Translating gives CAVGGQTQYF.